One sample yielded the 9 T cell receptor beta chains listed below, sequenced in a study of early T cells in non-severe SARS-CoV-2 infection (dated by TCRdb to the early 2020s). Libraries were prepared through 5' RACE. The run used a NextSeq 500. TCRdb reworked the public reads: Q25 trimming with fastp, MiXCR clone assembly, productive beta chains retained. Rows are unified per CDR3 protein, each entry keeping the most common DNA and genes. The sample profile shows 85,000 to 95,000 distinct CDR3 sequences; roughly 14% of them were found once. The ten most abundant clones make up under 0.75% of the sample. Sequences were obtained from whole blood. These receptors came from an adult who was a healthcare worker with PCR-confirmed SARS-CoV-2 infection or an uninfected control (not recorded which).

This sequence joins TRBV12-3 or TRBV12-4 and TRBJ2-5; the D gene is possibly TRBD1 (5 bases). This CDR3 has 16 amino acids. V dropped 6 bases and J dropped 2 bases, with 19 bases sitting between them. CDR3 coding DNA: TGTGCCAGCAGCAAGTCCCCAACGACAGTACAAGAGACCCAGTACTTC. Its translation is CASSKSPTTVQETQYF.

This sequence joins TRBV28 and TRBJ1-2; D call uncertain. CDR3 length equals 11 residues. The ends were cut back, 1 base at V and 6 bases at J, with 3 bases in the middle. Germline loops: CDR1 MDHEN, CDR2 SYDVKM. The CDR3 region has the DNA TGTGCCAGCAGTTTATCTAATGGCTACACCTTC. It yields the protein CASSLSNGYTF.

This CDR3 is CATSDLPGQGPNTGELFF. The DNA of the CDR3 is TGTGCCACCAGTGATTTACCTGGACAGGGGCCGAACACCGGGGAGCTGTTTTTT. The chain employs TRBV24-1 and TRBJ2-2; 9 nucleotides align to TRBD1. Germline V lookup: CDR1 KGHDR, CDR2 SFDVKD. Trimming took 1 base from V and 0 from J; bases not matched to a gene: 5. The CDR3 covers 18 residues.

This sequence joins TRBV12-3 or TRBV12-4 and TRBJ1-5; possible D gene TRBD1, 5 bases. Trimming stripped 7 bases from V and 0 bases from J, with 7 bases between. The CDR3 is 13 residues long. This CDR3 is CASNQGSNQPQHF. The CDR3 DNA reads TGTGCCAGCAATCAGGGTAGCAATCAGCCCCAGCATTTT.

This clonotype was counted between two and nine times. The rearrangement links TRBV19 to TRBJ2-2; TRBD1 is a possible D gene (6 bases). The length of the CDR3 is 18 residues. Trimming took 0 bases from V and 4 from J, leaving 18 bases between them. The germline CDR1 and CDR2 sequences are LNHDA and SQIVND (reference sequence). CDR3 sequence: CASSIDRERGQLTGELFF. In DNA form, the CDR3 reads TGTGCCAGTAGTATAGATCGAGAGAGGGGACAACTCACCGGGGAGCTGTTTTTT.

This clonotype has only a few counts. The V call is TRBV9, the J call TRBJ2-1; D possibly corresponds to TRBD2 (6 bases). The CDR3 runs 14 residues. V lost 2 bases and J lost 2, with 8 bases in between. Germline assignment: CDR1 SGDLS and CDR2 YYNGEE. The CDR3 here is CASSVGGTYNEQFF. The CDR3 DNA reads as TGTGCCAGCAGCGTTGGCGGGACCTACAATGAGCAGTTCTTC. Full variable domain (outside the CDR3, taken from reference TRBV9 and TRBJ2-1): DSGVTQTPKHLITATGQRVTLRCSPRSGDLSVYWYQQSLDQGLQFLIQYYNGEERAKGNILERFSAQQFPDLHSELNLSSLELGDSALYFCASSVGGTYNEQFFGPGTRLTVL.

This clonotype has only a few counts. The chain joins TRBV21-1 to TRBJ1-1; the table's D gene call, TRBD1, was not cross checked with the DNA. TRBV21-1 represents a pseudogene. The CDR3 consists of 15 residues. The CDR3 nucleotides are TGTGCCAGCAGCAAAAGGATGGCAGGGTGGACTGAAGCTTTCTTT. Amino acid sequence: CASSKRMAGWTEAFF.

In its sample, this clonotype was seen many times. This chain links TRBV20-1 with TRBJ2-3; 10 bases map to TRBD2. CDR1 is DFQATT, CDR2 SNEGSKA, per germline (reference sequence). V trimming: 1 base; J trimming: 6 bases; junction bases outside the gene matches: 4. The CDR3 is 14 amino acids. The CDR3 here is CSARAAGGRDTQYF. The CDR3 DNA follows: TGCAGTGCTAGAGCAGCGGGGGGGCGGGATACGCAGTATTTT.

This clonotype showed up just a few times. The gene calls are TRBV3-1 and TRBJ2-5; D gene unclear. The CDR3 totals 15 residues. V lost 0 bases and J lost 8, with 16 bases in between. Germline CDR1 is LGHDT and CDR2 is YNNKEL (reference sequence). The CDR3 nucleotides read TGTGCCAGCAGCCAAGATTTCGCGCTTCCGGCCACCCAGTACTTC. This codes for CASSQDFALPATQYF.